Following are 7 T cell receptor beta chains from one sample sequenced in a study of vaccination and CD4 T cells after COVID-19. No cognate antigen is known for these TCRs. CD4+ T cells that had been cultured provided DNA sequenced with the Oncomine TCR Beta short-read assay. In TCRdb, the PCR reads were re-called with MiXCR into one record per CDR3 protein. This table has approximately 25,000 distinct CDR3 sequences, about 52% appearing once. The treatment: roughly ten-day PBMC culture with coronavirus spike peptide pools or control peptides (ViraFEST assay). Specimen: CD4+ T cells from blood, cultured in vitro. Every receptor here comes from a human donor who had recovered from COVID-19.

DNA of the CDR3: TGTGCCAGCAGCCGGATCATGAGCTCCTACAATGAGCAGTTCTTC. It is translated as CASSRIMSSYNEQFF. The V gene is TRBV7-3, the J gene TRBJ2-1; D not certain. Trimming left V 5 bases short and J 0 bases short, with 11 bases between. Looked up from germline, CDR1 is SGHTA and CDR2 is FQGTGA. The CDR3 loop spans 15 amino acids.

This chain connects TRBV19 to TRBJ1-2, with TRBD1 matching 10 bases. The germline V gene encodes CDR1 LNHDA and CDR2 SQIVND (reference sequence). The CDR3 spans 14 residues. V shed 5 bases, J shed 8 bases, and the junction held 8 bases outside the gene matches. The CDR3 DNA reads as TGTGCCAGTAGTTTAACCGGGACAGGGGACGGCTACACCTTC. This sequence encodes CASSLTGTGDGYTF.

V and J are TRBV9 and TRBJ1-1; D is perhaps TRBD1 (5 bases). V was trimmed by 0 bases and J by 1 base, leaving 16 bases between them. The V gene's germline CDR1 is SGDLS and CDR2 YYNGEE. The CDR3 runs to 17 residues. CDR3 in DNA: TGTGCCAGCAGCGTAGTACCCCCCGGGACGGCGAACACTGAAGCTTTCTTT. Translating it yields CASSVVPPGTANTEAFF.

This clonotype turned up a few times. The CDR3 sequence: CCLGGLGSGLQDGYTF. DNA for the CDR3: TGCTGCCTTGGGGGGTTGGGGAGTGGTTTACAAGATGGCTACACCTTC. This chain uses TRBV20-1 with TRBJ1-2; D might be TRBD1 (5 bases). Germline values: CDR1 DFQATT, CDR2 SNEGSKA (reference sequence). The CDR3 length is 16 residues.

This clonotype came up a few times. This sequence joins TRBV20-1 and TRBJ2-7; unclear D gene. V shed 6 bases and J shed 2 bases, with 14 bases lying between them. The CDR3 covers 13 residues. Germline V CDR1 and CDR2: DFQATT, SNEGSKA (reference sequence). The CDR3 protein is CSANSPFTYEQYF. CDR3 sequence (DNA): TGCAGTGCAAACAGCCCGTTCACCTACGAGCAGTACTTC.

This clonotype was found a few times. The CDR3 region is CATSREAGNTGELFF. The CDR3 DNA sequence: TGTGCCACCAGCAGAGAGGCAGGGAACACCGGGGAGCTGTTTTTT. The chain joins TRBV15 to TRBJ2-2; no clear D gene. Germline lookup yields CDR1 LNHNV and CDR2 YYDKDF (reference sequence). The CDR3 contains 15 residues. Trimming shortened V by 0 bases and J by 1 base, and 6 bases separated the two germline ends.

This clonotype was counted only a few times. V is TRBV28 and J is TRBJ2-1, with D perhaps matching TRBD1 (6 bases). Germline CDR1 and CDR2: MDHEN and SYDVKM. The CDR3 runs 16 residues. Trimming shortened V by 7 bases and J by 4 bases, and 20 bases separated the two germline ends. CDR3 DNA sequence: TGTGCCAGCATCAAAAGAGGGCGCGGACAGTACAATGAGCAGTTCTTC. Translating it yields CASIKRGRGQYNEQFF.